This T cell receptor (beta chain) stems from a study of blood T cell repertoires in COVID-19. Study context: Samples of COVID-19 (acute and convalescent) were obtained from the United States, Italy and Spain. The cDNA or gDNA used as material had been derived from T cells, B-cell-depleted T cells, or PBMCs.

In the authors' workflow: Estimation of nucleated cell counts was performed using reference gene primer amplification. The assay was immunoSEQ multiplex PCR, and TCRdb's table has in-frame clones only and misses some. That table supplies the V and J calls and clone size; D and trimming were determined from the DNA. The data show 250,000 or so clones, about 90% seen once. This clonotype was obtained from a woman aged 40 to 50 who had recovered from COVID-19. The sample comprised peripheral blood.

The CDR3 coding sequence is TGTGCCAGCAGCTTGGTCAGCTACAATGAGCAGTTCTTC. Residues: CASSLVSYNEQFF. V is TRBV11-2 and J is TRBJ2-1; no firm D call. Germline CDR1 reads SGHAT; CDR2 reads FQNNGV. The CDR3 is 13 amino acids. Trimming took off 3 bases at V and 3 bases at J, with 6 bases between the two ends.